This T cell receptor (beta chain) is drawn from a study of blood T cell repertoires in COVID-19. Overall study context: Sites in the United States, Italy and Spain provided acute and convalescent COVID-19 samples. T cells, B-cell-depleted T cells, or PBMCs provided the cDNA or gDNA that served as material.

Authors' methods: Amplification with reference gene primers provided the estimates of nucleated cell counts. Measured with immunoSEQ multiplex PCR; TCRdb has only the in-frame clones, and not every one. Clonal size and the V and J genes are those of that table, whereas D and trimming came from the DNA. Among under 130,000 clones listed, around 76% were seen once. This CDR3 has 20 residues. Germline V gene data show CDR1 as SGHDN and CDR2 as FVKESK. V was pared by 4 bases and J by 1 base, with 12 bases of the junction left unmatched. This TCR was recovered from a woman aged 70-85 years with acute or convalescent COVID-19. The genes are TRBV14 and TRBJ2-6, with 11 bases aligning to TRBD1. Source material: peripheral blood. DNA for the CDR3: TGTGCCAGCAGCCGACGGACAGGGGGCGTAGGGACATCTGGGGCCAACGTCCTGACTTTC. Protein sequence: CASSRRTGGVGTSGANVLTF.